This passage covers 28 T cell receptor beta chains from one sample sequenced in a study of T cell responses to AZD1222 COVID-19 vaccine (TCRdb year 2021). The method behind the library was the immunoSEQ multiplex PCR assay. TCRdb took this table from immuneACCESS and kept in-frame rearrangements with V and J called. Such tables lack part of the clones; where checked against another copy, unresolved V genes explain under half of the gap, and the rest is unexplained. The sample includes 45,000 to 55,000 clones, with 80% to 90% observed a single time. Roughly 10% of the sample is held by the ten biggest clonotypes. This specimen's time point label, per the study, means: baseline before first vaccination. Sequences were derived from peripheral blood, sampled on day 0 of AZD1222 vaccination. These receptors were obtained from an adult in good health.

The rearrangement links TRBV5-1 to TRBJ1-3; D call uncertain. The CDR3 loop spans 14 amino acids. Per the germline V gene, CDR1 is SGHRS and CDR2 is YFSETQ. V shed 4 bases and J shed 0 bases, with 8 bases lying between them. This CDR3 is CASSNAASGNTIYF. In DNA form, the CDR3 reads TGCGCCAGCAGCAACGCGGCCTCTGGAAACACCATATATTTT.

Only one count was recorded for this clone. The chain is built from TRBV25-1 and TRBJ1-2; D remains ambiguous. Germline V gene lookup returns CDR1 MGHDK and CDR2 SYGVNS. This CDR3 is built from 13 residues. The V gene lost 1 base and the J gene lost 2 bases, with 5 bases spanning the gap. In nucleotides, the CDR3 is TGTGCCAGCAGTGAATCGGGGAACTATGGCTACACCTTC. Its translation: CASSESGNYGYTF.

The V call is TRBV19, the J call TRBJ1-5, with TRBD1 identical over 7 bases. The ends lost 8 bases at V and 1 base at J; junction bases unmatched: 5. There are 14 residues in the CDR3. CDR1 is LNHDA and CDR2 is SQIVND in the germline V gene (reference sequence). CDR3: CASDQGGSNQPQHF. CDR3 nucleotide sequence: TGTGCCAGTGATCAGGGGGGGAGCAATCAGCCCCAGCATTTT. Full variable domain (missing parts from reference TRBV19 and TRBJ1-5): DGGITQSPKYLFRKEGQNVTLSCEQNLNHDAMYWYRQDPGQGLRLIYYSQIVNDFQKGDIAEGYSVSREKKESFPLTVTSAQKNPTAFYLCASDQGGSNQPQHFGDGTRLSIL.

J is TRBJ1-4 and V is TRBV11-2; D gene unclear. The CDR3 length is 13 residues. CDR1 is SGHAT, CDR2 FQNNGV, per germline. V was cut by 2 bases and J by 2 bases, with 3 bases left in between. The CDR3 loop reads CASSLKTNEKLFF. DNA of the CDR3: TGTGCCAGCAGCTTAAAGACTAATGAAAAACTGTTTTTT. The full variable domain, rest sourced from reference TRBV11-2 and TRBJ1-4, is EAGVAQSPRYKIIEKRQSVAFWCNPISGHATLYWYQQILGQGPKLLIQFQNNGVVDDSQLPKDRFSAERLKGVDSTLKIQPAKLEDSAVYLCASSLKTNEKLFFGSGTQLSVL.

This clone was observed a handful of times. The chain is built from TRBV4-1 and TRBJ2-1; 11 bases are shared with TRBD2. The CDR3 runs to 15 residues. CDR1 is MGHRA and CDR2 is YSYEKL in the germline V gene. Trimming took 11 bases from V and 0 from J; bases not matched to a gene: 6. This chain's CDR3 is CARRLAGGSYNEQFF. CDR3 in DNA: TGCGCCCGGAGGCTAGCGGGGGGCTCCTACAATGAGCAGTTCTTC.

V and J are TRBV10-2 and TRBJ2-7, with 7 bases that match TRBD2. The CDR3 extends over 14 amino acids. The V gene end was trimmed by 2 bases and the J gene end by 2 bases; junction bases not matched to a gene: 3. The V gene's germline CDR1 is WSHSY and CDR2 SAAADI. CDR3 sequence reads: CASSETSVTYEQYF. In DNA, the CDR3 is TGCGCCAGCAGTGAGACTAGCGTCACCTACGAGCAGTACTTC.

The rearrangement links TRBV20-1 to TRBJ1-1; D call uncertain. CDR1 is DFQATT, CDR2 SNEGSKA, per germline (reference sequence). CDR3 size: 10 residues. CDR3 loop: CRATRTEAFF. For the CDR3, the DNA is TGCAGGGCGACCCGGACTGAAGCTTTCTTT.

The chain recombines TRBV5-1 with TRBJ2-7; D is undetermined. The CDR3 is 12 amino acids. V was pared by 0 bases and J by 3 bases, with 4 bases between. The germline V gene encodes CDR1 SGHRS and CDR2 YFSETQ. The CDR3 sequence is CASSLGHYEQYF. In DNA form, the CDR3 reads TGCGCCAGCAGCTTGGGACACTACGAGCAGTACTTC.

The CDR3 DNA reads TGTGCCAGCAGCCCAGGGAGGGCCTTTCGGAGGGAGACCCAGTACTTC. Translation gives CASSPGRAFRRETQYF. The chain links TRBV11-2 to TRBJ2-5; TRBD2 aligns across 7 bases. J gave up 5 bases and V 5 bases, and 14 bases lay outside the gene matches. This CDR3 region has 16 residues. Germline assignment: CDR1 SGHAT and CDR2 FQNNGV.

The CDR3 DNA sequence: TGTGCCAGCAGCCAAGATAAGGCGGGACCGCGGACAGATACGCAGTATTTT. Translated, it gives CASSQDKAGPRTDTQYF. The gene calls are TRBV4-2 and TRBJ2-3; possibly TRBD2 for D (6 bases). V was pared by 0 bases and J by 3 bases, with 16 bases between. The CDR3 is made up of 17 amino acids. Germline CDR1 is LGHNA and CDR2 is YNFKEQ.

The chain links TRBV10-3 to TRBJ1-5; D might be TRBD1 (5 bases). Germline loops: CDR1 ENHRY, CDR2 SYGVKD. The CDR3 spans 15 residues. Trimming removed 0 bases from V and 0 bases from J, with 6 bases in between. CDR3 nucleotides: TGTGCCATCAGTGAGTCGGGGGTTAGCAATCAGCCCCAGCATTTT. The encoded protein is CAISESGVSNQPQHF.

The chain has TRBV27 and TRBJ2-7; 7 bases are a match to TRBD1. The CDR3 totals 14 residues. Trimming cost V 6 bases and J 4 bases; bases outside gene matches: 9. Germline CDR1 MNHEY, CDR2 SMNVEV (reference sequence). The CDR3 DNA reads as TGTGCCAGCAGGGTGACAGGGCTCCGATACGAGCAGTACTTC. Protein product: CASRVTGLRYEQYF.

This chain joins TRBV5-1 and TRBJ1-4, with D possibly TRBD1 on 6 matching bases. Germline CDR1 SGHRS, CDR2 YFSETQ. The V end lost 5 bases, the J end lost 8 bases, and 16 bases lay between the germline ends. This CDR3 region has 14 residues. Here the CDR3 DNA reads TGCGCCAGCAGTTATACAGGGATTCGGGAAAAACTGTTTTTT. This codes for CASSYTGIREKLFF.

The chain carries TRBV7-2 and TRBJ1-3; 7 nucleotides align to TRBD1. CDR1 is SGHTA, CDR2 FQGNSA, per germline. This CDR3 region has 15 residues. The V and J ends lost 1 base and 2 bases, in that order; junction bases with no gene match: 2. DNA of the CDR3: TGTGCCAGCAGCTTAGGTCAGGGGGCTGGAAACACCATATATTTT. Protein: CASSLGQGAGNTIYF.

The DNA for the CDR3 is TGTGCCAGCAGCATCTCCAGGTACTCCTACGAGCAGTACTTC. This gives the protein CASSISRYSYEQYF. This chain connects TRBV7-8 to TRBJ2-7; D not resolved. In germline, CDR1 is SGHVS, CDR2 FQNEAQ. This CDR3 has 14 amino acids. Between the trimmed V and J ends, which lost 5 bases and 0 bases, there was a span of 11 bases.

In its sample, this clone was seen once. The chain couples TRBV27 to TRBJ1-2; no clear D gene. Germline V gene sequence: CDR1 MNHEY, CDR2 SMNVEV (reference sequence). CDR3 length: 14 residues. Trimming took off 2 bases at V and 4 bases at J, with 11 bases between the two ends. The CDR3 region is CASSLRFNGYGYTF. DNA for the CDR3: TGTGCCAGCAGTTTAAGGTTCAACGGCTATGGCTACACCTTC.

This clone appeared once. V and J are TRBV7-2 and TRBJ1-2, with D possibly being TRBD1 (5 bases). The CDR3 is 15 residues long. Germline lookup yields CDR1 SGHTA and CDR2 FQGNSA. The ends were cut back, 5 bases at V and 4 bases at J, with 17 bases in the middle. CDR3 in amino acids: CASSPGGRDLYGYTF. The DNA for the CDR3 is TGTGCCAGCAGCCCCGGGGGTCGGGACCTCTATGGCTACACCTTC.

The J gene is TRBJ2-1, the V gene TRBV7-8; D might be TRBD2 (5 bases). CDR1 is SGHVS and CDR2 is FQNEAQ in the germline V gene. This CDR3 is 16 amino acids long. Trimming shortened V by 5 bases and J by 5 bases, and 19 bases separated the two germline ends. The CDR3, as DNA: TGTGCCAGCAGCCCCACGGCCCAGCGGAAGGACAATGAGCAGTTCTTC. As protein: CASSPTAQRKDNEQFF.

The CDR3 region has the DNA TGCGCCAGCAGCCAGGGACCCTCCGGGACGACTAATGAAAAACTGTTTTTT. As protein: CASSQGPSGTTNEKLFF. The chain recombines TRBV4-1 with TRBJ1-4; possible D gene TRBD1, 5 bases. Trimming removed 3 bases from V and 2 bases from J, with 16 bases in between. Germline V gene lookup returns CDR1 MGHRA and CDR2 YSYEKL. CDR3 length: 17 amino acids.

This CDR3 reads CASSGAGSYNEQFF. As DNA, the CDR3 is TGCGCCAGCAGCGGGGCGGGGAGCTACAATGAGCAGTTCTTC. The chain combines TRBV5-1 with TRBJ2-1; weak D call: TRBD2 (6 bases). Germline V gene sequence: CDR1 SGHRS, CDR2 YFSETQ. This CDR3 is 14 amino acids long. Trimming took 4 bases from V and 3 from J, leaving 11 bases between them.

As DNA, the CDR3 is TGTGCCAGCAGTGAAGTTGGGGGAGCTGGGGCCAACGTCCTGACTTTC. Its translation: CASSEVGGAGANVLTF. This sequence joins TRBV6-1 and TRBJ2-6, with D possibly being TRBD1 or TRBD2 (5 bases each). The CDR3 consists of 16 residues. Germline lookup yields CDR1 MNHNS and CDR2 SASEGT. With 1 base removed from V and 2 bases from J, the gap between germline ends came to 9 bases.

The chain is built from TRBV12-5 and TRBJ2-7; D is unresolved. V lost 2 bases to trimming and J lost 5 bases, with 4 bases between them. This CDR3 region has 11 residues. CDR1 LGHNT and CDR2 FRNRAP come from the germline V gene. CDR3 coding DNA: TGTGCTAGTGGTTTGCGTGACGAGCAGTACTTC. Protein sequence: CASGLRDEQYF.

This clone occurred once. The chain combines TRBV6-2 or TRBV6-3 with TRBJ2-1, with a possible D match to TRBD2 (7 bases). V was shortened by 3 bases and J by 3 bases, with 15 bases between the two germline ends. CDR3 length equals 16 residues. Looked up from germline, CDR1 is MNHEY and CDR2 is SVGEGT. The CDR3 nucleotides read TGTGCCAGCAGTTATAGTGGGGGGGCCGTCTACAATGAGCAGTTCTTC. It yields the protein CASSYSGGAVYNEQFF.

CDR3 in amino acids: CASSYEGPREQYF. The CDR3 region has the DNA TGCGCCAGCAGCTACGAGGGGCCACGGGAGCAGTACTTC. The gene calls are TRBV4-1 and TRBJ2-7, with D perhaps assigned TRBD1 or TRBD2 (5 bases each). The V gene lost 5 bases and the J gene lost 7 bases, with 15 bases spanning the gap. Germline V CDR1 and CDR2: MGHRA, YSYEKL. This CDR3 spans 13 amino acids.

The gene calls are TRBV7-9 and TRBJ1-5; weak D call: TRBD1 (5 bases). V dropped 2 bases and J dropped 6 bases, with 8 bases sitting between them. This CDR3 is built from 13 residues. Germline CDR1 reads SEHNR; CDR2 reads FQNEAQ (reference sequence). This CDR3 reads CASSLSGSQPQHF. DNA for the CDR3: TGTGCCAGCAGCTTATCAGGGTCTCAGCCCCAGCATTTT. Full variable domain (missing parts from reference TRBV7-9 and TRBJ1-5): DTGVSQNPRHKITKRGQNVTFRCDPISEHNRLYWYRQTLGQGPEFLTYFQNEAQLEKSRLLSDRFSAERPKGSFSTLEIQRTEQGDSAMYLCASSLSGSQPQHFGDGTRLSIL.

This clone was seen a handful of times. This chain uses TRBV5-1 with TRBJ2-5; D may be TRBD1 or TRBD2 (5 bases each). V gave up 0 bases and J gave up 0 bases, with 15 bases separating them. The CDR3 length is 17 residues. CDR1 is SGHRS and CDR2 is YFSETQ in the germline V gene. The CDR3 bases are TGCGCCAGCAGCTTGGTCCCGGGACCGCAGTACCAAGAGACCCAGTACTTC. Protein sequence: CASSLVPGPQYQETQYF.

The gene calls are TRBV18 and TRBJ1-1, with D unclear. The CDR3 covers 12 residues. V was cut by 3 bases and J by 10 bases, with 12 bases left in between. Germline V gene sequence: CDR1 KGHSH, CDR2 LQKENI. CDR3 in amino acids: CASSPLEGGAFF. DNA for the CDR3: TGTGCCAGCTCACCCTTGGAGGGTGGAGCTTTCTTT.

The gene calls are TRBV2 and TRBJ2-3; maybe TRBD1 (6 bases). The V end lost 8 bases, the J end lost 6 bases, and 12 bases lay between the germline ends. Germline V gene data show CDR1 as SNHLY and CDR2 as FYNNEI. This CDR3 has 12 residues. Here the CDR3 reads CASDTGIDTQYF. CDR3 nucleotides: TGTGCCAGCGACACAGGGATTGATACGCAGTATTTT.